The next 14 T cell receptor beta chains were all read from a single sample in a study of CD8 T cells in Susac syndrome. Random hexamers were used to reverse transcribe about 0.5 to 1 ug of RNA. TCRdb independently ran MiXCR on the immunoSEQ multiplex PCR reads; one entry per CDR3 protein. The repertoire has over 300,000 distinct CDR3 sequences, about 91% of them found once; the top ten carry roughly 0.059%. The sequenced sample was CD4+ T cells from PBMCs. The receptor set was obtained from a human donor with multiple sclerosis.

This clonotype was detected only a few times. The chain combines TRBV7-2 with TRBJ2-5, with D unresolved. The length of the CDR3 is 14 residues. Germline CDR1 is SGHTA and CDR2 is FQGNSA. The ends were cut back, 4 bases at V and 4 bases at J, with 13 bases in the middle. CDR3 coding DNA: TGTGCCAGCAGCTCTGGACGGGTCGGAGAGACCCAGTACTTC. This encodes CASSSGRVGETQYF. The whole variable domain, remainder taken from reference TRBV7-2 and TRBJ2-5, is GAGVSQSPSNKVTEKGKDVELRCDPISGHTALYWYRQSLGQGLEFLIYFQGNSAPDKSGLPSDRFSAERTGGSVSTLTIQRTQQEDSAVYLCASSSGRVGETQYFGPGTRLLVL.

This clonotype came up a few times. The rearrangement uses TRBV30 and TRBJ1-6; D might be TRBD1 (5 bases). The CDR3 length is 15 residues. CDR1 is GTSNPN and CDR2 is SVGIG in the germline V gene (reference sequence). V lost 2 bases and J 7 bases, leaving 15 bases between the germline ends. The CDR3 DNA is TGTGCCTGGAGTCCTGGGACGTTAGGAAATTCACCCCTCCACTTT. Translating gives CAWSPGTLGNSPLHF.

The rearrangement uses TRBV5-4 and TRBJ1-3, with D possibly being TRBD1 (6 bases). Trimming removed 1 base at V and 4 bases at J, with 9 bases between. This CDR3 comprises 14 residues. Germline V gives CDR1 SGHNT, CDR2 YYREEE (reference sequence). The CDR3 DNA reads TGTGCCAGCAGCTTGTCAGGGGCCGGAAACACCATATATTTT. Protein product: CASSLSGAGNTIYF.

Written as DNA, the CDR3 is TGTGCCAGCAGTTATTTAGGGACAGGGGGTTATAGCAATCAGCCCCAGCATTTT. Protein product: CASSYLGTGGYSNQPQHF. The chain joins TRBV7-2 to TRBJ1-5, with 11 bases aligning to TRBD1. The CDR3 consists of 18 residues. Trimming at V came to 6 bases and at J to 0 bases, leaving 10 bases not matched to a gene. The germline CDR1 and CDR2 sequences are SGHTA and FQGNSA.

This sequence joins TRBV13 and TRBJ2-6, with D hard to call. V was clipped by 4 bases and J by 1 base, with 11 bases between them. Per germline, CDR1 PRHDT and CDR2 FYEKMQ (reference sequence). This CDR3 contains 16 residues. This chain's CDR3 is CASSSIPGSGANVLTF. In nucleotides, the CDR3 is TGTGCCAGCAGCTCAATCCCCGGGTCTGGGGCCAACGTCCTGACTTTC.

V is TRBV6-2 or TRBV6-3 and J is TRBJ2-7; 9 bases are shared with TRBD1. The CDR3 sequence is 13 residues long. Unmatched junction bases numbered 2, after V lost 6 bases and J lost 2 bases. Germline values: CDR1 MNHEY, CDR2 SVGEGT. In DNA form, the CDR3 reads TGTGCCAGCAGGGGACAGGGAACCTACGAGCAGTACTTC. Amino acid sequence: CASRGQGTYEQYF.

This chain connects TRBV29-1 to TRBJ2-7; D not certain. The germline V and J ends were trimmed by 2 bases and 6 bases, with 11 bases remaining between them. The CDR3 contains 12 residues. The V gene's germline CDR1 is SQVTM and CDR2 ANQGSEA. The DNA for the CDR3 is TGCAGCGTTGAAACGGGTAGCCGCGAGCAGTACTTC. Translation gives CSVETGSREQYF.

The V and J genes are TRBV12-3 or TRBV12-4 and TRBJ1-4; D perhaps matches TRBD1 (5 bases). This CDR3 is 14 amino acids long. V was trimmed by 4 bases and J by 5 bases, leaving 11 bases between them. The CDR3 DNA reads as TGTGCCAGCAGTTACAGGTCGGCGAATGAAAAACTGTTTTTT. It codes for CASSYRSANEKLFF.

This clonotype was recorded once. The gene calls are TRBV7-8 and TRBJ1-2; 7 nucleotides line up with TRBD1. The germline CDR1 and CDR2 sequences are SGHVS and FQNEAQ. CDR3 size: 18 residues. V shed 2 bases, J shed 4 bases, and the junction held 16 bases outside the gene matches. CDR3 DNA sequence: TGTGCCAGCAGCTTAACACGGGACAGCAAGATCGCGGGCTATGGCTACACCTTC. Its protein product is CASSLTRDSKIAGYGYTF.

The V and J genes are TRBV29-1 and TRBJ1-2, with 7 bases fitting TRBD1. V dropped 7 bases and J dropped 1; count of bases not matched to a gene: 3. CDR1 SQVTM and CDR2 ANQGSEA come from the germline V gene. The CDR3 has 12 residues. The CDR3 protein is CSGRQGNYGYTF. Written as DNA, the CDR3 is TGCAGCGGTAGACAGGGTAACTATGGCTACACCTTC.

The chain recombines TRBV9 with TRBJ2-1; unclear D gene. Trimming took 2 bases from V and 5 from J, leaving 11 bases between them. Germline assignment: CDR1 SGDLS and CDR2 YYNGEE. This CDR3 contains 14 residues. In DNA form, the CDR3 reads TGTGCCAGCAGCGTCAGACCCCTAGACAATGAGCAGTTCTTC. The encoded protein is CASSVRPLDNEQFF.

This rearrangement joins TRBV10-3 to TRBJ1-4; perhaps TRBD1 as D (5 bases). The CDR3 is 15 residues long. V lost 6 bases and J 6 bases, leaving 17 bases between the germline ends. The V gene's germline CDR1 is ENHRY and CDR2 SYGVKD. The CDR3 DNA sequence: TGTGCCATCAGGGACACGGGCGTTGAGGATGAAAAACTGTTTTTT. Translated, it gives CAIRDTGVEDEKLFF.

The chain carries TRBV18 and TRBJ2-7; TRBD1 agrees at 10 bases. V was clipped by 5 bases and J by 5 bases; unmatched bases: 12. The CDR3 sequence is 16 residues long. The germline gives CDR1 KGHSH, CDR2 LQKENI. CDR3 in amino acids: CASSFPGQGLRDEQYF. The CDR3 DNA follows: TGTGCCAGCTCATTTCCGGGACAGGGGCTAAGGGACGAGCAGTACTTC.

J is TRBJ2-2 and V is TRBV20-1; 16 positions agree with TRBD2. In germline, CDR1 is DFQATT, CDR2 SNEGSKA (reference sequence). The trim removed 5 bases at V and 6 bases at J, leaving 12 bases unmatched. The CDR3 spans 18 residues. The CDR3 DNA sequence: TGCAGTGCTCCTGGGACTAGCGGGAGGGCCTGGATCTCCGGGGAGCTGTTTTTT. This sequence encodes CSAPGTSGRAWISGELFF.